This TCR beta chain is drawn from a study of blood T cell repertoires in COVID-19. Study at large: COVID-19 samples, acute and convalescent, were from the United States, Italy and Spain. Sources were T cells, B-cell-depleted T cells, or PBMCs; the material itself was cDNA or gDNA.

Per the authors' pipeline: Estimation of nucleated cell counts relied on the amplification of reference gene primers. The table came from immunoSEQ multiplex PCR; TCRdb's copy has only in-frame clones and leaves some out. V and J calls plus clone size are reproduced from that table; the DNA served to infer D and trimming. The data contain over 100,000 clones, roughly nine tenths of them singletons. Seattle's enrolled individuals joined amid active infection and were then monitored longitudinally. V lost 3 bases, J lost 4 bases, and 7 bases stayed unmatched. CDR3 length equals 14 residues. The germline V gene encodes CDR1 GTSNPN and CDR2 SVGIG (reference sequence).

The chain carries TRBV30 and TRBJ1-2; the match to TRBD1 covers 8 bases. The sequenced sample consisted of peripheral blood. The sequence came from a woman aged 45-65 years with COVID-19, enrolled during active disease. This chain's CDR3 is CAWSPGGASYGYTF. CDR3 nucleotides: TGTGCCTGGAGCCCAGGGGGCGCGAGCTATGGCTACACCTTC.